A selection of T cell receptor beta chains follows, all from one sample in a study of regulatory T cells in long-lasting Graves disease. From the multiplex PCR reads, TCRdb called clonotypes with MiXCR, one entry per CDR3 protein. This table has approximately 540,000 distinct CDR3 sequences, around 11% appearing once. These same records also appear under a second study, on T cells in Graves' hyperthyroidism and ophthalmopathy.

The sequencing here drew on peripheral blood mononuclear cells (PBMCs), taken at new diagnosis, from a patient treated with antithyroid drugs. Source of these receptors: a woman in her twenties or thirties with Graves disease. Each CDR3 is given with its conserved first and last residue. D genes are given only for firm matches. The size field is filled for only some rows; it gives once, few, many or a size class.

CDR3 DNA: TGTGCCAGCAGCCCGCGGGAGGGGGGCACAGATACGCAGTATTTT
CDR3 protein: CASSPREGGTDTQYF
J gene: TRBJ2-3
D gene: TRBD2
V gene: TRBV6-1
clone size: few

CDR3 DNA: TGTGCCAGCAGCTTAGTGGGCGGGACTCCGTACCAAGAGACCCAGTACTTC
CDR3 protein: CASSLVGGTPYQETQYF
J gene: TRBJ2-5
D gene: -
V gene: TRBV7-2
clone size: many

CDR3 DNA: TGCGCCAGCAGCTTGCCAGGGCTGGACACCGGGGAGCTGTTTTTT
CDR3 protein: CASSLPGLDTGELFF
J gene: TRBJ2-2
D gene: -
V gene: TRBV5-1
clone size: -

CDR3 DNA: TGTGCCAGCTCACCATCCTACGGGGGCTACGAGCAGTACTTC
CDR3 protein: CASSPSYGGYEQYF
J gene: TRBJ2-7
D gene: -
V gene: TRBV18
clone size: -

CDR3 DNA: TGTGCCACGGGGGCTGGGGGCATAAACTACGAGCAGTACTTC
CDR3 protein: CATGAGGINYEQYF
J gene: TRBJ2-7
D gene: -
V gene: TRBV10-3
clone size: few

CDR3 DNA: TGTGCCAGCAGCGCCGGGACAGGGGTGGGCGAGCAGTACTTC
CDR3 protein: CASSAGTGVGEQYF
J gene: TRBJ2-7
D gene: TRBD1
V gene: TRBV7-6
clone size: many

CDR3 DNA: TGTGCCAGCAGCCAAACTAGCGCAATGAGGCAGTTCTTC
CDR3 protein: CASSQTSAMRQFF
J gene: TRBJ2-1
D gene: TRBD2
V gene: TRBV3-1
clone size: many

CDR3 DNA: TGTGCCACCAGTGATTTGAGGACCCCATCGCCGGATGAGCAGTTCTTC
CDR3 protein: CATSDLRTPSPDEQFF
J gene: TRBJ2-1
D gene: -
V gene: TRBV24-1
clone size: many

CDR3 DNA: TGTGCCAGCAGCTCGGCGACTAGCGGTTACGAGCAGTACTTC
CDR3 protein: CASSSATSGYEQYF
J gene: TRBJ2-7
D gene: TRBD2
V gene: TRBV7-9
clone size: many

CDR3 DNA: TGTGCCAGTAGTAAAAGACTAGCGGGAACTAAAGAGACCCAGTACTTC
CDR3 protein: CASSKRLAGTKETQYF
J gene: TRBJ2-5
D gene: TRBD2
V gene: TRBV19
clone size: -

CDR3 DNA: TGTGCCAGCAGACCATCAGCGGGAGGTAATGAGCAGTTCTTC
CDR3 protein: CASRPSAGGNEQFF
J gene: TRBJ2-1
D gene: TRBD2
V gene: TRBV6-2/TRBV6-3
clone size: many

CDR3 DNA: TGTGCCAGCAGTACAACAACGGGAGTGGATACGCAGTATTTT
CDR3 protein: CASSTTTGVDTQYF
J gene: TRBJ2-3
D gene: -
V gene: TRBV2
clone size: many

CDR3 DNA: TGTGCCAGCAGCTCCCACGTTGGGACTAGCGGGATTGGGGTGTTT
CDR3 protein: CASSSHVGTSGIGVF
J gene: TRBJ2-3
D gene: TRBD2
V gene: TRBV11-3
clone size: few

CDR3 DNA: TGTGCCAGCAGCCAAGATGCCCAGGAAGCTTTCTTT
CDR3 protein: CASSQDAQEAFF
J gene: TRBJ1-1
D gene: -
V gene: TRBV3-1
clone size: many

CDR3 DNA: TGTGCCAGCAGTTATCCAGGGGCGGGCGAGCAGTACTTC
CDR3 protein: CASSYPGAGEQYF
J gene: TRBJ2-7
D gene: -
V gene: TRBV12-3/TRBV12-4
clone size: many

CDR3 DNA: TGTGCCAGCAGCCCGGACCTCCAAGAGACCCAGTACTTC
CDR3 protein: CASSPDLQETQYF
J gene: TRBJ2-5
D gene: -
V gene: TRBV2
clone size: many